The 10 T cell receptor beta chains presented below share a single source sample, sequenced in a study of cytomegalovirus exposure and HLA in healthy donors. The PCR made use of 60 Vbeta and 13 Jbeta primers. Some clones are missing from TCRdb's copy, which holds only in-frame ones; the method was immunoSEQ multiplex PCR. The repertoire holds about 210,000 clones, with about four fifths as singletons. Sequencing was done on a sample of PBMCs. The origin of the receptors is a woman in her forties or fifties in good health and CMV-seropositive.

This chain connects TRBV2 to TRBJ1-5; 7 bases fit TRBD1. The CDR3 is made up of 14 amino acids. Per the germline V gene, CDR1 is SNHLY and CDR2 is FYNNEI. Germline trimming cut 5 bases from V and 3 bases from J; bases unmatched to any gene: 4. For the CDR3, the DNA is TGTGCCAGCAGTAGGGACAGCCCCAATCAGCCCCAGCATTTT. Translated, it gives CASSRDSPNQPQHF.

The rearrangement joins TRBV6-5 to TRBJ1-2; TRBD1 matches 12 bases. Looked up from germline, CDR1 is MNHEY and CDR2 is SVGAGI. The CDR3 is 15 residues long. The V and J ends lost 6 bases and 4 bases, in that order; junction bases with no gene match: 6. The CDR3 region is CASSQGQGAFYGYTF. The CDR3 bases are TGTGCCAGCAGCCAGGGACAGGGGGCTTTCTATGGCTACACCTTC.

Here the CDR3 DNA reads TGTGCCACCAGCAGAGTCGCAGGGCCTAGCACAGATACGCAGTATTTT. It yields the protein CATSRVAGPSTDTQYF. The rearrangement links TRBV15 to TRBJ2-3, with a weak D call TRBD1 (5 bases). CDR3 size: 16 residues. CDR1 and CDR2 (germline): LNHNV, YYDKDF (reference sequence). Trimming removed 1 base from V and 0 bases from J, with 11 bases in between.

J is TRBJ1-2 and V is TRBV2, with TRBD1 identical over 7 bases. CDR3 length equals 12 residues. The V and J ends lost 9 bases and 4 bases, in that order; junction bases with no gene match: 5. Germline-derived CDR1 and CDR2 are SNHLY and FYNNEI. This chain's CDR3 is CARQGLGYGYTF. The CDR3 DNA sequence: TGTGCCAGACAGGGGTTGGGCTATGGCTACACCTTC. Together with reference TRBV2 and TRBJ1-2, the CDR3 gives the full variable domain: EPEVTQTPSHQVTQMGQEVILRCVPISNHLYFYWYRQILGQKVEFLVSFYNNEISEKSEIFDDQFSVERPDGSNFTLKIRSTKLEDSAMYFCARQGLGYGYTFGSGTRLTVV.

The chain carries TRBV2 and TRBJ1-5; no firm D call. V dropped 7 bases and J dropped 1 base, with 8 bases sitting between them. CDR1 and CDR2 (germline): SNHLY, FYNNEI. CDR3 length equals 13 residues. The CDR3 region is CASMYLSNQPQHF. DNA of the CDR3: TGTGCCAGCATGTACCTAAGCAATCAGCCCCAGCATTTT.

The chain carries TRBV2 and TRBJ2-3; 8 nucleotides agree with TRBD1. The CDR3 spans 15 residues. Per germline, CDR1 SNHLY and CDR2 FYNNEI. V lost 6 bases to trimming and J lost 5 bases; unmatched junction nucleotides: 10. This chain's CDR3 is CASRARSGGLDTQYF. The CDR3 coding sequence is TGTGCCAGCAGGGCGAGGTCAGGGGGCTTAGATACGCAGTATTTT.

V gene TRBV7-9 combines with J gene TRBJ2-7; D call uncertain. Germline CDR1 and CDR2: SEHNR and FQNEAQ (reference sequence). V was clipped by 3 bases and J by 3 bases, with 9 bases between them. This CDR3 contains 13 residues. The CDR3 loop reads CASSLGRNYEQYF. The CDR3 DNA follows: TGTGCCAGCAGCTTGGGCAGAAACTACGAGCAGTACTTC.

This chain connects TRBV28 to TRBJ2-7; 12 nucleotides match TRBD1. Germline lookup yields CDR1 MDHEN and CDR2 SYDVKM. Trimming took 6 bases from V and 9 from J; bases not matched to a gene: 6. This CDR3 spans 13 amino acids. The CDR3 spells CASRSGTGGRQYF. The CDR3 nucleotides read TGTGCCAGCAGGTCCGGGACAGGGGGCAGGCAGTACTTC. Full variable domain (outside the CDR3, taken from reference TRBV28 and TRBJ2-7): DVKVTQSSRYLVKRTGEKVFLECVQDMDHENMFWYRQDPGLGLRLIYFSYDVKMKEKGDIPEGYSVSREKKERFSLILESASTNQTSMYLCASRSGTGGRQYFGPGTRLTVT.

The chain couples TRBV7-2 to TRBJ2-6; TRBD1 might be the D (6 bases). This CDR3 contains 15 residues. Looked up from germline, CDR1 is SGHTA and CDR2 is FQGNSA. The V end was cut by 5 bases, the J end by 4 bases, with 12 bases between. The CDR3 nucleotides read TGTGCCAGCAGCCTAGGGGGAGACGGGGCCAACGTCCTGACTTTC. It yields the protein CASSLGGDGANVLTF. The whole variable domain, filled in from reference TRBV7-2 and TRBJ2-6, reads GAGVSQSPSNKVTEKGKDVELRCDPISGHTALYWYRQSLGQGLEFLIYFQGNSAPDKSGLPSDRFSAERTGGSVSTLTIQRTQQEDSAVYLCASSLGGDGANVLTFGAGSRLTVL.

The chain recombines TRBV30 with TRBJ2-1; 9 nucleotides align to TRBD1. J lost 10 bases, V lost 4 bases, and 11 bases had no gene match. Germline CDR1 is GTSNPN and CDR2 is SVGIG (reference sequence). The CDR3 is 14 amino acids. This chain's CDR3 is CAWTPGQGVGEQFF. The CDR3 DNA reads TGTGCCTGGACCCCGGGACAGGGAGTGGGGGAGCAGTTCTTC.